The next 17 T cell receptor beta chains were all read from a single sample in a study of T cell responses to AZD1222 COVID-19 vaccine. Clones were sequenced by immunoSEQ multiplex PCR, and TCRdb holds only the in-frame ones, with some missing. This sample yields over 55,000 clones, of which 84% are seen a single time; about 7% belongs to the top ten. Sequencing used peripheral blood, obtained on day 0 of AZD1222 vaccination. The receptors shown here come from an adult in good health.

The chain has TRBV9 and TRBJ1-6, with D tentatively TRBD1 (5 bases). CDR1 is SGDLS, CDR2 YYNGEE, per germline. The CDR3 is made up of 15 amino acids. V dropped 2 bases and J dropped 9 bases, with 15 bases sitting between them. The CDR3 DNA sequence: TGTGCCAGCAGCGTCGGGACTGCCGTCGGTTCACCCCTCCACTTT. It translates to CASSVGTAVGSPLHF. Supplemented by reference TRBV9 and TRBJ1-6, the full variable domain reads DSGVTQTPKHLITATGQRVTLRCSPRSGDLSVYWYQQSLDQGLQFLIQYYNGEERAKGNILERFSAQQFPDLHSELNLSSLELGDSALYFCASSVGTAVGSPLHFGNGTRLTVT.

The chain carries TRBV7-2 and TRBJ2-5; 11 bases fit TRBD2. From germline, CDR1 is SGHTA and CDR2 FQGNSA. V shed 3 bases and J 5 bases; nucleotides not matched to a gene: 14. The CDR3 is made up of 18 amino acids. CDR3 protein: CASSFPGVAGGHRETQYF. The CDR3 DNA reads TGTGCCAGCAGCTTTCCCGGGGTAGCGGGGGGGCACCGGGAGACCCAGTACTTC.

The J gene is TRBJ2-5, the V gene TRBV10-3, with D unresolved. The germline V and J ends were trimmed by 4 bases and 2 bases, with 5 bases remaining between them. The length of the CDR3 is 12 residues. The V gene's germline CDR1 is ENHRY and CDR2 SYGVKD. CDR3 protein: CAISVGQETQYF. The CDR3 coding sequence is TGTGCCATCAGTGTGGGGCAAGAGACCCAGTACTTC.

J is TRBJ1-4 and V is TRBV29-1; weak D call: TRBD1 (5 bases). Per the germline V gene, CDR1 is SQVTM and CDR2 is ANQGSEA. V was pared by 8 bases and J by 7 bases, with 17 bases between. This CDR3 comprises 13 residues. CDR3 region: CSFFSRGGEKLFF. DNA of the CDR3: TGCAGCTTCTTCAGCCGCGGGGGTGAAAAACTGTTTTTT.

The chain links TRBV29-1 to TRBJ2-7, with D perhaps TRBD2 (5 bases). This CDR3 is built from 14 residues. V was shortened by 6 bases and J by 4 bases, with 19 bases between the two germline ends. Germline V CDR1 and CDR2: SQVTM, ANQGSEA. CDR3 nucleotides: TGCAGCGTGGCCCCTGAGGGCGCCCAGTACGAGCAGTACTTC. Translated, it gives CSVAPEGAQYEQYF.

The genes are TRBV18 and TRBJ1-6; 7 positions agree with TRBD1. This CDR3 region has 15 residues. The V gene end was trimmed by 6 bases and the J gene end by 7 bases; junction bases not matched to a gene: 9. The germline V gene encodes CDR1 KGHSH and CDR2 LQKENI. As DNA, the CDR3 is TGTGCCAGCTCGAACACCGCGACAGGGAATTCACCCCTCCACTTT. It encodes CASSNTATGNSPLHF.

The rearrangement links TRBV7-9 to TRBJ1-4; D call uncertain. V was pared by 6 bases and J by 5 bases, with 10 bases between. Per the germline V gene, CDR1 is SEHNR and CDR2 is FQNEAQ (reference sequence). The CDR3 loop spans 13 amino acids. The DNA for the CDR3 is TGTGCCAGCAGTCATGCAATAAATGAAAAACTGTTTTTT. It yields the protein CASSHAINEKLFF.

The genes are TRBV6-2 or TRBV6-3 and TRBJ2-1; D remains unclear. Trimming stripped 4 bases from V and 1 base from J, with 5 bases between. CDR1 MNHEY and CDR2 SVGEGT come from the germline V gene. CDR3 size: 13 residues. CDR3 residues: CASSSHSYNEQFF. The CDR3 DNA reads TGTGCCAGCAGTTCACATTCCTACAATGAGCAGTTCTTC.

The gene calls are TRBV10-3 and TRBJ2-3, with TRBD1 matching 8 bases. This CDR3 region has 14 residues. Germline V lookup: CDR1 ENHRY, CDR2 SYGVKD. V was clipped by 10 bases and J by 3 bases; unmatched bases: 9. CDR3 nucleotides: TGTGCCAGCACACAGGGGGGAGCGACAGATACGCAGTATTTT. This sequence encodes CASTQGGATDTQYF.

The chain carries TRBV13 and TRBJ1-2; 10 bases align to TRBD1. J was trimmed by 2 bases and V by 5 bases; bases with no gene match: 8. The CDR3 consists of 16 residues. CDR1 is PRHDT and CDR2 is FYEKMQ in the germline V gene (reference sequence). The CDR3 is CASSPGPTGGNYGYTF. CDR3 coding DNA: TGTGCCAGCAGCCCAGGGCCGACAGGGGGCAACTATGGCTACACCTTC.

The chain uses TRBV9 and TRBJ1-2; weak D call: TRBD1 (5 bases). There are 14 residues in the CDR3. Germline V CDR1 and CDR2: SGDLS, YYNGEE. Trimming took off 7 bases at V and 4 bases at J, with 17 bases between the two ends. CDR3 amino acids: CASFSSDSLYGYTF. As DNA, the CDR3 is TGTGCCAGCTTTTCAAGCGACAGTCTCTATGGCTACACCTTC.

This clone was counted a few times. The CDR3, as DNA: TGTGCCAGCAGTCCTTCTCAGGGAATCACCCTCCACTTT. This encodes CASSPSQGITLHF. The V and J genes are TRBV7-9 and TRBJ1-6, with D possibly TRBD1 on 5 matching bases. With 6 bases removed from V and 14 bases from J, the gap between germline ends came to 17 bases. The germline V gene has CDR1 SEHNR and CDR2 FQNEAQ (reference sequence). The length of the CDR3 is 13 residues.

The chain joins TRBV5-6 to TRBJ1-2; no reliable D call. Between the trimmed V and J ends, which lost 4 bases and 8 bases, there was a span of 15 bases. CDR3 length: 13 amino acids. Looked up from germline, CDR1 is SGHDT and CDR2 is YYEEEE. This CDR3 reads CASSPHSDPGYTF. CDR3 coding DNA: TGTGCCAGCAGCCCCCACTCAGACCCGGGCTACACCTTC. The full variable domain, in which reference TRBV5-6 and TRBJ1-2 provide the parts outside the CDR3, is DAGVTQSPTHLIKTRGQQVTLRCSPKSGHDTVSWYQQALGQGPQFIFQYYEEEERQRGNFPDRFSGHQFPNYSSELNVNALLLGDSALYLCASSPHSDPGYTFGSGTRLTVV.

The chain links TRBV11-2 to TRBJ1-2; D not certain. The germline CDR1 and CDR2 sequences are SGHAT and FQNNGV. The CDR3 is 14 amino acids. V was cut by 0 bases and J by 5 bases, with 10 bases left in between. The DNA of the CDR3 is TGTGCCAGCAGCTTAGAACGGTTAGGGTATGGCTACACCTTC. It encodes CASSLERLGYGYTF. Looking up the rest from reference TRBV11-2 and TRBJ1-2 gives the full variable domain: EAGVAQSPRYKIIEKRQSVAFWCNPISGHATLYWYQQILGQGPKLLIQFQNNGVVDDSQLPKDRFSAERLKGVDSTLKIQPAKLEDSAVYLCASSLERLGYGYTFGSGTRLTVV.

This clone was detected once. The gene calls are TRBV5-1 and TRBJ2-7; a weak D match, TRBD2 (6 bases). CDR1 and CDR2 from the germline V gene are SGHRS and YFSETQ. Trimming removed 4 bases from V and 7 bases from J, with 27 bases in between. The CDR3 spans 17 residues. This CDR3 reads CASSLDPSGPSAGEQYF. CDR3 coding DNA: TGCGCCAGCAGCCTTGACCCATCGGGACCCTCGGCGGGAGAGCAGTACTTC.

The rearrangement uses TRBV28 and TRBJ2-7; TRBD2 aligns across 10 bases. The CDR3 spans 17 residues. The J segment lost 7 bases and the V segment lost 4 bases, leaving 16 bases of the junction unmatched. Per germline, CDR1 MDHEN and CDR2 SYDVKM. The CDR3 DNA is TGTGCCAGCAGTTCAGAAGGACTAGCGGCTAAAAGGGGGGAGCAGTACTTC. Its translation is CASSSEGLAAKRGEQYF.

The CDR3 DNA reads as TGTGCCAGTGCTAGAGATGGGAGCAATCAGCCCCAGCATTTT. Amino acid sequence: CASARDGSNQPQHF. This chain joins TRBV19 and TRBJ1-5; D is uncertain. The CDR3 loop spans 14 amino acids. Germline assignment: CDR1 LNHDA and CDR2 SQIVND (reference sequence). Trimming removed 8 bases at V and 1 base at J, with 12 bases between. The full variable domain, with the rest looked up from reference TRBV19 and TRBJ1-5, is DGGITQSPKYLFRKEGQNVTLSCEQNLNHDAMYWYRQDPGQGLRLIYYSQIVNDFQKGDIAEGYSVSREKKESFPLTVTSAQKNPTAFYLCASARDGSNQPQHFGDGTRLSIL.